This entry lists 29 T cell receptor beta chains sequenced from one sample in a study of early T cells in non-severe SARS-CoV-2 infection. TCRdb re-derived calls from the 5' RACE reads in MiXCR, one entry per CDR3 protein. The data show around 61,000 distinct CDR3 sequences, with approximately 11% seen just once and about 1.5% held by the top ten. The material sequenced was whole blood. These receptor sequences come from an adult who was a healthcare worker with PCR-confirmed SARS-CoV-2 infection or an uninfected control (not recorded which).

This clonotype was observed a few times. This chain uses TRBV5-1 with TRBJ1-1; TRBD1 aligns across 8 bases. V was clipped by 2 bases and J by 4 bases; unmatched bases: 4. This CDR3 has 14 residues. CDR1 and CDR2 (germline): SGHRS, YFSETQ. The CDR3 loop reads CASSLQGEGTEAFF. The CDR3 DNA follows: TGCGCCAGCAGCTTACAGGGGGAGGGCACTGAAGCTTTCTTT.

This clonotype was counted many times. V gene TRBV30 combines with J gene TRBJ1-3; D gene uncertain. Per the germline V gene, CDR1 is GTSNPN and CDR2 is SVGIG (reference sequence). This CDR3 region has 14 residues. V was trimmed by 0 bases and J by 1 base, leaving 7 bases between them. Here the CDR3 reads CAWSVKGSGNTIYF. The CDR3 DNA is TGTGCCTGGAGTGTTAAAGGGTCTGGAAACACCATATATTTT.

This clonotype has at least ten counts. The V call is TRBV11-2, the J call TRBJ2-7; D is possibly TRBD2 (6 bases). This CDR3 comprises 13 residues. Trimming took 8 bases from V and 5 from J, leaving 16 bases between them. CDR1 and CDR2 from the germline V gene are SGHAT and FQNNGV. CDR3 nucleotides: TGTGCCAGCTCCAAGGGACTCCTGAACGAGCAGTACTTC. Protein sequence: CASSKGLLNEQYF.

This clonotype was observed at least ten times. CDR3 region: CASSFRENEKLFF. Written as DNA, the CDR3 is TGTGCCAGCAGCTTTCGCGAGAATGAAAAACTGTTTTTT. This chain joins TRBV7-9 and TRBJ1-4; D is uncertain. The V end was cut by 3 bases, the J end by 5 bases, with 7 bases between. Looked up from germline, CDR1 is SEHNR and CDR2 is FQNEAQ (reference sequence). There are 13 residues in the CDR3.

The chain is built from TRBV11-2 and TRBJ2-2, with no clear D. CDR1 and CDR2 (germline): SGHAT, FQNNGV. V gave up 0 bases and J gave up 1 base, with 6 bases separating them. CDR3 size: 15 residues. The CDR3 DNA follows: TGTGCCAGCAGCTTAGAGGGTCTGAACACCGGGGAGCTGTTTTTT. It is translated as CASSLEGLNTGELFF.

The chain is built from TRBV9 and TRBJ2-1; TRBD1 is a possible D gene (7 bases). This CDR3 has 16 amino acids. V shed 3 bases and J shed 9 bases, with 22 bases lying between them. The germline gives CDR1 SGDLS, CDR2 YYNGEE. The CDR3 spells CASSGRQGGALSEQFF. Written as DNA, the CDR3 is TGTGCCAGCAGCGGGAGGCAGGGGGGCGCTCTTAGTGAGCAGTTCTTC.

This chain's CDR3 is CASSLAQGVTEAFF. The CDR3 region has the DNA TGTGCCAGCAGTTTAGCGCAGGGTGTCACTGAAGCTTTCTTT. This chain uses TRBV12-3 or TRBV12-4 with TRBJ1-1, with a possible D match to TRBD1 (5 bases). The CDR3 is 14 amino acids. Trimming took 0 bases from V and 4 from J, leaving 9 bases between them.

The gene calls are TRBV20-1 and TRBJ2-1, with unresolved D. Germline V gene data show CDR1 as DFQATT and CDR2 as SNEGSKA (reference sequence). V gave up 3 bases and J gave up 4 bases, with 16 bases separating them. The length of the CDR3 is 15 residues. CDR3 sequence: CSARFRQVPYNEQFF. The DNA for the CDR3 is TGCAGTGCTAGGTTCCGTCAGGTACCTTACAATGAGCAGTTCTTC.

This clonotype was picked up many times. The rearrangement links TRBV9 to TRBJ2-3; D tentatively reads TRBD1 or TRBD2 (6 bases each). Per germline, CDR1 SGDLS and CDR2 YYNGEE. The CDR3 has 15 amino acids. Trimming left V 1 base short and J 3 bases short, with 12 bases between. CDR3: CASSVTGAGTDTQYF. CDR3 nucleotide sequence: TGTGCCAGCAGCGTAACGGGGGCAGGGACAGATACGCAGTATTTT.

This clonotype was observed at least ten times. The chain's CDR3 is CASTPGTSGEETQYF. As DNA, the CDR3 is TGTGCCAGCACCCCCGGGACTAGCGGGGAGGAGACCCAGTACTTC. The chain carries TRBV6-2 or TRBV6-3 and TRBJ2-5, with 13 bases fitting TRBD2. The V and J ends lost 7 bases and 5 bases, in that order; junction bases with no gene match: 7. This CDR3 comprises 15 residues. Per germline, CDR1 MNHEY and CDR2 SVGEGT.

This clonotype was observed a few times. J is TRBJ1-4 and V is TRBV2, with 9 positions matching TRBD1. V was clipped by 7 bases and J by 5 bases; unmatched bases: 8. Germline values: CDR1 SNHLY, CDR2 FYNNEI. The CDR3 spans 15 residues. For the CDR3, the DNA is TGTGCCAGCACCCCGAGGGGGACAGGGAATGAAAAACTGTTTTTT. This sequence encodes CASTPRGTGNEKLFF.

At least ten counts were recorded for this clonotype. The chain carries TRBV19 and TRBJ1-5; D uncertain. Germline V CDR1 and CDR2: LNHDA, SQIVND (reference sequence). The CDR3 has 15 amino acids. Trimming removed 7 bases from V and 6 bases from J, with 19 bases in between. CDR3 coding DNA: TGTGCCAGTATTCTTCGGGCGGCAGCAGGTCAGCCCCAGCATTTT. Translating gives CASILRAAAGQPQHF.

This rearrangement joins TRBV18 to TRBJ2-3; the D is unclear. Germline V lookup: CDR1 KGHSH, CDR2 LQKENI. The CDR3 runs to 14 residues. Trimming took 2 bases from V and 2 from J, leaving 8 bases between them. This CDR3 is CASSPGRNTDTQYF. The DNA of the CDR3 is TGTGCCAGCTCACCAGGCAGGAACACAGATACGCAGTATTTT. Full variable domain (missing parts from reference TRBV18 and TRBJ2-3): NAGVMQNPRHLVRRRGQEARLRCSPMKGHSHVYWYRQLPEEGLKFMVYLQKENIIDESGMPKERFSAEFPKEGPSILRIQQVVRGDSAAYFCASSPGRNTDTQYFGPGTRLTVL.

This chain connects TRBV29-1 to TRBJ2-1, with 8 positions matching TRBD1. This CDR3 is built from 14 residues. Germline trimming cut 7 bases from V and 0 bases from J; bases unmatched to any gene: 5. The germline V gene has CDR1 SQVTM and CDR2 ANQGSEA. The CDR3 loop reads CSGRTGNSYNEQFF. The CDR3 DNA sequence: TGCAGCGGCCGGACAGGGAACTCCTACAATGAGCAGTTCTTC.

This clonotype showed up just a few times. CDR3 coding DNA: TGTGCCAGCAGGGCCGAAATCTATGGCTACACCTTC. Amino acids: CASRAEIYGYTF. V usage is TRBV6-2 or TRBV6-3 and J usage is TRBJ1-2, with unresolved D. This CDR3 spans 12 amino acids. In germline, CDR1 is MNHEY, CDR2 SVGEGT. The V end lost 6 bases, the J end lost 4 bases, and 9 bases lay between the germline ends.

This clonotype was observed at least ten times. The V call is TRBV12-3 or TRBV12-4, the J call TRBJ2-7; 7 bases align to TRBD1. J lost 9 bases, V lost 1 base, and 12 bases had no gene match. This CDR3 comprises 15 residues. CDR3 sequence reads: CASSLVGQAIHRQYF. In DNA form, the CDR3 reads TGTGCCAGCAGTTTAGTCGGACAGGCCATCCATCGGCAGTACTTC.

The V call is TRBV10-3, the J call TRBJ2-3, with D uncertain. Trimming stripped 4 bases from V and 0 bases from J, with 8 bases between. Germline-derived CDR1 and CDR2 are ENHRY and SYGVKD. The length of the CDR3 is 14 residues. The CDR3 reads CAISGTASTDTQYF. CDR3 DNA sequence: TGTGCCATCAGTGGGACGGCAAGCACAGATACGCAGTATTTT.

V usage is TRBV6-6 and J usage is TRBJ1-1, with D hard to call. The CDR3 is made up of 11 amino acids. Trimming cost V 10 bases and J 5 bases, with 11 bases left between them. Germline lookup yields CDR1 MNHNY and CDR2 SVGAGI (reference sequence). As DNA, the CDR3 is TGTGCCACTCGTGGAAGGACTGAAGCTTTCTTT. Protein sequence: CATRGRTEAFF.

This clonotype was found a few times. This chain links TRBV19 with TRBJ2-7; 10 bases align to TRBD2. Trimming removed 3 bases from V and 2 bases from J; junction bases left unmatched: 10. This CDR3 region has 17 residues. Germline V gene sequence: CDR1 LNHDA, CDR2 SQIVND (reference sequence). CDR3 DNA sequence: TGTGCCAGTAGTATCTCTAGCGGGGGACCTCCCGCCTACGAGCAGTACTTC. Translation: CASSISSGGPPAYEQYF.

This clonotype was seen repeatedly, ten times or more. The genes are TRBV18 and TRBJ1-5; TRBD1 agrees at 8 bases. Per the germline V gene, CDR1 is KGHSH and CDR2 is LQKENI. The CDR3 contains 17 residues. V gave up 2 bases and J gave up 2 bases; unmatched junction bases: 8. DNA of the CDR3: TGTGCCAGCTCACCAGACAGGGGAGGGTCTGGCAATCAGCCCCAGCATTTT. As protein: CASSPDRGGSGNQPQHF.

This clonotype was counted at least ten times. In DNA, the CDR3 is TGCAGTGCTAGAGATGGTCACTCGACAGGGCTTAACTATGGCTACACCTTC. Translating it yields CSARDGHSTGLNYGYTF. The chain employs TRBV20-1 and TRBJ1-2; 7 nucleotides align to TRBD1. The CDR3 is 17 amino acids. V gave up 0 bases and J gave up 1 base; unmatched junction bases: 11. In germline, CDR1 is DFQATT, CDR2 SNEGSKA (reference sequence).

The V gene is TRBV7-9, the J gene TRBJ2-5; D is uncertain. Germline V gives CDR1 SEHNR, CDR2 FQNEAQ (reference sequence). This CDR3 spans 16 amino acids. The ends were cut back, 0 bases at V and 4 bases at J, with 15 bases in the middle. In DNA, the CDR3 is TGTGCCAGCAGCTTAGCGCTAACCCTAGTGGGAGAGACCCAGTACTTC. Protein product: CASSLALTLVGETQYF.

V gene TRBV6-1 combines with J gene TRBJ2-1, with D possibly being TRBD2 (6 bases). The V end lost 6 bases, the J end lost 4 bases, and 19 bases lay between the germline ends. The CDR3 runs 16 residues. Looked up from germline, CDR1 is MNHNS and CDR2 is SASEGT. In nucleotides, the CDR3 is TGTGCCAGCAGCGCCCCCTCGGGGGAAGTGTACAATGAGCAGTTCTTC. The encoded protein is CASSAPSGEVYNEQFF.

The rearrangement links TRBV12-3 or TRBV12-4 to TRBJ1-1; 7 bases are shared with TRBD1. CDR3 size: 15 residues. V trimming: 6 bases; J trimming: 3 bases; junction bases outside the gene matches: 10. The CDR3 DNA is TGTGCCAGCAGCCTAGGGGGCCGCTCGCACACTGAAGCTTTCTTT. This sequence encodes CASSLGGRSHTEAFF.

This clonotype appeared a few times. The rearrangement links TRBV7-7 to TRBJ2-2, with 10 bases matching TRBD1. Per germline, CDR1 SSHAT and CDR2 FNYEAQ (reference sequence). CDR3 length: 13 residues. The CDR3 spells CALGTGVTGELFF. Here the CDR3 DNA reads TGTGCTCTCGGGACAGGGGTCACCGGGGAGCTGTTTTTT.

The chain recombines TRBV5-5 with TRBJ2-5, with TRBD2 matching over 14 bases. V was clipped by 4 bases and J by 2 bases; unmatched bases: 4. This CDR3 comprises 16 residues. Per the germline V gene, CDR1 is SGHKS and CDR2 is YYEKEE (reference sequence). CDR3 nucleotides: TGTGCCAGCAGCCCCGGACTAGCGGGGGGTCAAGAGACCCAGTACTTC. Residues: CASSPGLAGGQETQYF.

In its sample, this clonotype was seen many times. The chain joins TRBV6-2 or TRBV6-3 to TRBJ2-3, with D perhaps TRBD1 or TRBD2 (5 bases each). Trimming pared 4 bases from V and 5 bases from J, leaving 19 bases between. The CDR3 covers 16 residues. Looked up from germline, CDR1 is MNHEY and CDR2 is SVGEGT. CDR3 DNA sequence: TGTGCCAGCAGTTCGTCGGGACGCTTGACGGGAGATACGCAGTATTTT. It yields the protein CASSSSGRLTGDTQYF.

This clonotype was recorded a few times. The chain is built from TRBV27 and TRBJ2-7; D may match TRBD1 or TRBD2 (5 bases each). Germline V lookup: CDR1 MNHEY, CDR2 SMNVEV (reference sequence). Trimming removed 5 bases at V and 6 bases at J, with 14 bases between. The CDR3 length is 13 residues. CDR3 DNA: TGTGCCAGCAGTAGAGGGACCCTCCGCGAGCAGTACTTC. Translated, it gives CASSRGTLREQYF.

This clonotype was found a few times. The V gene is TRBV25-1, the J gene TRBJ2-2; 7 bases map to TRBD2. The V gene end was trimmed by 8 bases and the J gene end by 6 bases; junction bases not matched to a gene: 12. The CDR3 is 15 residues long. Germline CDR1 is MGHDK and CDR2 is SYGVNS. CDR3 DNA sequence: TGTGCCAGCGGATCACGGCTCCGGGGGGCCGGGGAGCTGTTTTTT. Encoded protein: CASGSRLRGAGELFF.